One sample yielded the 10 T cell receptor beta chains listed below, sequenced in a study of blood T cell repertoires in COVID-19. The table came from immunoSEQ multiplex PCR; TCRdb's copy has only in-frame clones and leaves some out. The profile shows about 230,000 clones, 65% to 90% of them singletons. The sequencing sample was made of peripheral blood. The receptors were gathered from a woman aged 45-59 years with acute or convalescent COVID-19.

The chain joins TRBV28 to TRBJ2-1; 7 nucleotides align to TRBD1. This CDR3 has 16 residues. From germline, CDR1 is MDHEN and CDR2 SYDVKM. The V segment lost 7 bases and the J segment 1 base; nucleotides outside the gene matches: 10. The CDR3 region has the DNA TGTGCCAGCACTGAAGACAGGGCGCGTTCCTACAATGAGCAGTTCTTC. This sequence encodes CASTEDRARSYNEQFF. The complete variable domain, with remaining parts taken from reference TRBV28 and TRBJ2-1, reads DVKVTQSSRYLVKRTGEKVFLECVQDMDHENMFWYRQDPGLGLRLIYFSYDVKMKEKGDIPEGYSVSREKKERFSLILESASTNQTSMYLCASTEDRARSYNEQFFGPGTRLTVL.

The V call is TRBV3-1 (or the pseudogene TRBV3-2), the J call TRBJ1-1; unclear D gene. With 4 bases removed from V and 6 bases from J, the gap between germline ends came to 15 bases. Germline loops: CDR1 LGHDT, CDR2 YNNKEL (reference sequence). The CDR3 spans 14 residues. CDR3 bases: TGTGCCAGCAGCCCAGCGGTCGTAACTCCTGAAGCTTTCTTT. Protein sequence: CASSPAVVTPEAFF.

The rearrangement joins TRBV28 to TRBJ1-6; a weak D match, TRBD1 (6 bases). Germline CDR1 is MDHEN and CDR2 is SYDVKM. The CDR3 consists of 15 residues. V lost 2 bases, J lost 7 bases, and 12 bases lay in between. The CDR3 reads CASSLVGGRNSPLHF. The CDR3 nucleotides are TGTGCCAGCAGTTTAGTCGGGGGGCGGAATTCACCCCTCCACTTT.

This chain joins TRBV28 and TRBJ2-7; D possibly corresponds to TRBD2 (6 bases). Germline V CDR1 and CDR2: MDHEN, SYDVKM. The CDR3 consists of 16 residues. Trimming removed 5 bases at V and 2 bases at J, with 19 bases between. CDR3: CASSIHPPGRTYEQYF. CDR3 nucleotide sequence: TGTGCCAGCAGTATACACCCCCCGGGGAGGACCTACGAGCAGTACTTC. The full variable domain, completed using reference TRBV28 and TRBJ2-7, is DVKVTQSSRYLVKRTGEKVFLECVQDMDHENMFWYRQDPGLGLRLIYFSYDVKMKEKGDIPEGYSVSREKKERFSLILESASTNQTSMYLCASSIHPPGRTYEQYFGPGTRLTVT.

CDR3 in amino acids: CASSITGTILYNEQFF. CDR3 in DNA: TGTGCCAGCAGCATTACCGGGACTATCCTCTACAATGAGCAGTTCTTC. The chain uses TRBV9 and TRBJ2-1; 7 positions agree with TRBD2. The CDR3 sequence is 16 residues long. J lost 3 bases, V lost 4 bases, and 10 bases had no gene match. The germline V gene has CDR1 SGDLS and CDR2 YYNGEE. Combining the CDR3 with reference TRBV9 and TRBJ2-1 gives the whole variable domain DSGVTQTPKHLITATGQRVTLRCSPRSGDLSVYWYQQSLDQGLQFLIQYYNGEERAKGNILERFSAQQFPDLHSELNLSSLELGDSALYFCASSITGTILYNEQFFGPGTRLTVL.

The chain carries TRBV6-5 and TRBJ1-2; possibly TRBD1 for D (5 bases). Germline V gene lookup returns CDR1 MNHEY and CDR2 SVGAGI. The CDR3 has 12 amino acids. V lost 7 bases, J lost 8 bases, and 14 bases lay in between. CDR3 residues: CASTTPGEGYTF. Written as DNA, the CDR3 is TGTGCCAGCACCACTCCGGGGGAGGGCTACACCTTC.

CDR3 coding DNA: TGTGCCAGCTCACCCCCAAGACCTGGCGGGTTGGGCTATGGCTACACCTTC. Amino acids: CASSPPRPGGLGYGYTF. V usage is TRBV18 and J usage is TRBJ1-2; D uncertain. The CDR3 is 17 amino acids. CDR1 and CDR2 from the germline V gene are KGHSH and LQKENI. V dropped 3 bases and J dropped 4 bases, with 21 bases sitting between them.

The CDR3: CASSLVGNTIYF. The CDR3 DNA is TGTGCCAGCAGCTTAGTAGGAAACACCATATATTTT. This chain uses TRBV11-2 with TRBJ1-3; D gene unclear. Between the trimmed V and J ends, which lost 1 base and 4 bases, there was a span of 2 bases. Germline CDR1 is SGHAT and CDR2 is FQNNGV. The CDR3 runs to 12 residues.

This clone showed up just a few times. The J gene is TRBJ1-4, the V gene TRBV5-5, with D perhaps TRBD1 (5 bases). Deletions cut 3 bases from V and 8 bases from J, with 14 bases between. Germline V lookup: CDR1 SGHKS, CDR2 YYEKEE (reference sequence). The CDR3 is 14 residues long. In DNA, the CDR3 is TGTGCCAGCAGCTATAACGGGGCGGGGGAAAAACTGTTTTTT. The encoded protein is CASSYNGAGEKLFF. Filled out from reference TRBV5-5 and TRBJ1-4, the complete variable domain reads DAGVTQSPTHLIKTRGQQVTLRCSPISGHKSVSWYQQVLGQGPQFIFQYYEKEERGRGNFPDRFSARQFPNYSSELNVNALLLGDSALYLCASSYNGAGEKLFFGSGTQLSVL.

This clone was recorded once. The V gene is TRBV3-1 (or the pseudogene TRBV3-2), the J gene TRBJ2-5; 7 bases align to TRBD2. The V gene's germline CDR1 is LGHDT and CDR2 YNNKEL (reference sequence). The CDR3 extends over 17 amino acids. Germline trimming cut 2 bases from V and 7 bases from J; bases unmatched to any gene: 16. The CDR3 nucleotides are TGTGCCAGCAGCCAAAAGGACTTAGCGGGCCCGTCAGGGACCCAGTACTTC. It yields the protein CASSQKDLAGPSGTQYF.